One and the same sample provided the 16 T cell receptor beta chains below, sequenced in a study of CD8+ T cells in alopecia areata. Sequencing used cDNA as its template, made by extracting RNA and reverse transcribing it. Profiling relied on immunoSEQ multiplex PCR, and the TCRdb table lists in-frame clones only, not all of them. The table shows roughly 200,000 clones, with around 63% occurring only once. The sequences come from CD4+ T cells sorted from blood, collected at week 0. The receptors shown here come from a human donor with alopecia areata.

The chain links TRBV7-2 to TRBJ1-5; D is possibly TRBD1 (6 bases). Germline V gives CDR1 SGHTA, CDR2 FQGNSA. This CDR3 is built from 15 residues. The germline V and J ends were trimmed by 2 bases and 3 bases, with 11 bases remaining between them. The CDR3 region is CASSLRGQHNQPQHF. CDR3 nucleotides: TGTGCCAGCAGCTTAAGGGGACAACACAATCAGCCCCAGCATTTT.

The chain joins TRBV4-1 to TRBJ2-1; possible D gene TRBD1, 5 bases. CDR3 length equals 16 residues. Germline V gene sequence: CDR1 MGHRA, CDR2 YSYEKL. V was trimmed by 2 bases and J by 5 bases, leaving 16 bases between them. In DNA, the CDR3 is TGCGCCAGCAGCCAACCCATGGGGCGCTGGAACAATGAGCAGTTCTTC. It encodes CASSQPMGRWNNEQFF.

Only a few counts were recorded for this clone. The chain joins TRBV10-3 to TRBJ2-1, with D maybe TRBD1 (5 bases). The CDR3 has 18 residues. Trimming took off 4 bases at V and 6 bases at J, with 25 bases between the two ends. CDR1 is ENHRY, CDR2 SYGVKD, per germline. The CDR3 region is CAISGRRVGSQGSNEQFF. The CDR3 coding sequence is TGTGCCATCAGTGGTCGAAGAGTCGGGTCCCAGGGTTCCAATGAGCAGTTCTTC.

This clone was detected only a few times. V usage is TRBV10-2 and J usage is TRBJ2-5; D ambiguous. CDR1 and CDR2 from the germline V gene are WSHSY and SAAADI. The CDR3 consists of 12 residues. V lost 4 bases and J lost 0, with 3 bases in between. The CDR3 DNA is TGCGCCAGCAGTGGGAACCAAGAGACCCAGTACTTC. Translation: CASSGNQETQYF.

The V and J genes are TRBV7-2 and TRBJ1-1; D gene unclear. Per the germline V gene, CDR1 is SGHTA and CDR2 is FQGNSA. Trimming removed 5 bases at V and 3 bases at J, with 13 bases between. The CDR3 spans 14 residues. The CDR3 protein is CASSLKPGDTEAFF. For the CDR3, the DNA is TGTGCCAGCAGCCTCAAACCCGGGGACACTGAAGCTTTCTTT.

The chain carries TRBV20-1 and TRBJ2-3, with TRBD2 as a possible D gene (5 bases). The CDR3 sequence is 11 residues long. Germline V gene sequence: CDR1 DFQATT, CDR2 SNEGSKA (reference sequence). Deletions cut 3 bases from V and 5 bases from J, with 6 bases between. CDR3 sequence (DNA): TGCAGTGCTAGGCGGGTAGATACGCAGTATTTT. This translates into CSARRVDTQYF.

This clone appeared once. This rearrangement joins TRBV11-2 to TRBJ2-5, with D maybe TRBD1 (5 bases). The length of the CDR3 is 14 residues. CDR1 and CDR2 (germline): SGHAT, FQNNGV. V lost 4 bases and J lost 6, with 15 bases in between. The CDR3 DNA is TGTGCCAGCAGCTCGAGTCAGGGTAAAAAGACCCAGTACTTC. Its translation is CASSSSQGKKTQYF.

The rearrangement links TRBV7-9 to TRBJ2-3, with a weak D call TRBD2 (5 bases). The CDR3 has 14 amino acids. The germline V gene has CDR1 SEHNR and CDR2 FQNEAQ (reference sequence). The V gene lost 3 bases and the J gene lost 0 bases, with 7 bases spanning the gap. CDR3 region: CASSFLASTDTQYF. The CDR3 DNA reads as TGTGCCAGCAGCTTCCTAGCTAGCACAGATACGCAGTATTTT.

This clone was detected a few times. The chain links TRBV28 to TRBJ1-6; maybe TRBD1 (6 bases). Germline V gene data show CDR1 as MDHEN and CDR2 as SYDVKM. Trimming shortened V by 8 bases and J by 9 bases, and 20 bases separated the two germline ends. This CDR3 contains 15 residues. CDR3 sequence: CASGFPTGLSSPLHF. The CDR3 DNA reads TGTGCCAGCGGATTTCCGACAGGTCTGAGTTCACCCCTCCACTTT. The entire variable domain, with the rest obtained from reference TRBV28 and TRBJ1-6, is as follows: DVKVTQSSRYLVKRTGEKVFLECVQDMDHENMFWYRQDPGLGLRLIYFSYDVKMKEKGDIPEGYSVSREKKERFSLILESASTNQTSMYLCASGFPTGLSSPLHFGNGTRLTVT.

Comments on this clone: The same CDR3 can be traced to other DNA sequences in this sample. The chain has TRBV29-1 and TRBJ1-1, with 7 bases fitting TRBD1. V gave up 6 bases and J gave up 0 bases; unmatched junction bases: 1. Germline CDR1 reads SQVTM; CDR2 reads ANQGSEA. There are 12 residues in the CDR3. CDR3 sequence (DNA): TGCAGCGTGGACAGGATGAACACTGAAGCTTTCTTT. This codes for CSVDRMNTEAFF.

The rearrangement joins TRBV30 to TRBJ1-1; D possibly corresponds to TRBD1 (5 bases). The CDR3 has 16 residues. Trimming pared 0 bases from V and 0 bases from J, leaving 14 bases between. Germline CDR1 reads GTSNPN; CDR2 reads SVGIG (reference sequence). The CDR3 sequence is CAWSVWGSAMNTEAFF. CDR3 DNA: TGTGCCTGGAGTGTATGGGGGAGCGCAATGAACACTGAAGCTTTCTTT.

This clone was counted only a few times. Other DNA sequences in this specimen translate into the identical CDR3. V gene TRBV29-1 combines with J gene TRBJ2-7; tentative D call: TRBD2 (6 bases). The CDR3 length is 12 residues. The germline V and J ends were trimmed by 4 bases and 3 bases, with 10 bases remaining between them. CDR1 and CDR2 (germline): SQVTM, ANQGSEA. The CDR3 DNA sequence: TGCAGCGTTGCGGGACTCAGCTACGAGCAGTACTTC. Its translation: CSVAGLSYEQYF.

V and J are TRBV5-1 and TRBJ2-5; D gene unclear. V lost 4 bases and J 5 bases, leaving 12 bases between the germline ends. This CDR3 region has 13 residues. Per the germline V gene, CDR1 is SGHRS and CDR2 is YFSETQ. The CDR3 loop is CASSPAGGETQYF. The CDR3 bases are TGCGCCAGCAGCCCGGCCGGTGGGGAGACCCAGTACTTC.

This clone was seen a handful of times. The same CDR3 is also encoded by other DNA sequences in this sample. The V gene is TRBV7-2, the J gene TRBJ2-3; D not certain. V gave up 4 bases and J gave up 3 bases, with 2 bases separating them. Germline CDR1 reads SGHTA; CDR2 reads FQGNSA. CDR3 size: 11 residues. The CDR3 loop is CASSSTDTQYF. CDR3 in DNA: TGTGCCAGCAGCTCTACAGATACGCAGTATTTT.

The CDR3, as DNA: TGTGCCAGCAGTGAGTCCGGGACAGGAGCGGGGACCCAGTACTTC. Translating it yields CASSESGTGAGTQYF. This rearrangement joins TRBV2 to TRBJ2-5; 8 nucleotides line up with TRBD1. Germline CDR1 and CDR2: SNHLY and FYNNEI. There are 15 residues in the CDR3. V dropped 3 bases and J dropped 7; count of bases not matched to a gene: 10.

V and J are TRBV30 and TRBJ2-2; 7 bases fit TRBD1. The CDR3 extends over 15 amino acids. The V gene end was trimmed by 0 bases and the J gene end by 4 bases; junction bases not matched to a gene: 5. Germline CDR1 is GTSNPN and CDR2 is SVGIG (reference sequence). In DNA form, the CDR3 reads TGTGCCTGGAGTGTAGACAGGGTTTCCACCGGGGAGCTGTTTTTT. Amino acids: CAWSVDRVSTGELFF.